The sequence of this T cell receptor beta chain was determined in a study of shared clonotypes between healthy human individuals. Terminally differentiated effector memory CD45RA+ cells were excluded from the naive CD8 cells, which were CD45RO-negative and positively selected for CCR7. CDR1 is MGHRA and CDR2 is YSYEKL in the germline V gene. Trimming removed 5 bases from V and 1 base from J, with 14 bases in between. The CDR3 is 15 residues long. This clone was detected only a few times. The method was immunoSEQ multiplex PCR; TCRdb's version includes in-frame clones alone and lacks a portion of them. The table has about 2 million clones, just under 95% seen once.

This TCR was sampled from a man in his late teens or twenties in good health. The specimen sequenced was naive CD8+ T cells sorted from blood. This chain joins TRBV4-1 and TRBJ1-1, with D possibly being TRBD1 (6 bases). The CDR3 here is CASSSPGTPNTEAFF. As DNA, the CDR3 is TGCGCCAGCAGCTCTCCCGGGACACCGAACACTGAAGCTTTCTTT.